The clone carrying this T cell receptor beta chain has a count of ten or more. Its antigen remains unidentified. The source of the sample is a study of read filtering for tumor transcriptome and immune sequencing. Study context: After DNase treatment, RNA was made into whole-transcriptome libraries. Overall study results and limits: Approximately 82% of IR-seq clonotypes had a single read, yet these held around 4% of reads. Correlation between methods rose after single-read clonotypes were removed. The sorted CD138-negative fraction was a mixed bone marrow immune population, not purified T cells.

Deletions cut 1 base from V and 5 bases from J, with 9 bases between. Germline CDR1 is SGHTA and CDR2 is FQGNSA. There are 14 residues in the CDR3. Molecular barcoded adaptors covering alpha/delta and beta/gamma chains were used on 400 to 450 ng RNA. TCRdb redid the calling of the reads with MiXCR, one entry per CDR3 protein. The sample shows about 48,000 distinct CDR3 sequences, around 19% of them seen only once. This rearrangement joins TRBV7-2 to TRBJ1-5; the D is unclear. Sequencing was carried out using a population of CD138-negative cells sorted from bone marrow. This TCR was sampled from a donor aged 40 or over with multiple myeloma. CDR3 amino acids: CASSLVGNDQPQHF. CDR3 nucleotide sequence: TGTGCCAGCAGCTTAGTTGGGAACGATCAGCCCCAGCATTTT.